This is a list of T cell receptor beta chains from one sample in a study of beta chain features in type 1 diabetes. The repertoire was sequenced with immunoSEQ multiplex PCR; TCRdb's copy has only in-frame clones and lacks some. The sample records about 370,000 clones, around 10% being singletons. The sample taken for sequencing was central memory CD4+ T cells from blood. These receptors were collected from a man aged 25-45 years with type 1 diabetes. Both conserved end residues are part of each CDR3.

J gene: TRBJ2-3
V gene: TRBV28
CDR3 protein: CASSTSSTDTQYF

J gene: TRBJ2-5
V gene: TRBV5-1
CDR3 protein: CASSIGQGGEETQYF

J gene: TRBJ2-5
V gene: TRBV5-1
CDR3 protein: CASSFSVQETQYF

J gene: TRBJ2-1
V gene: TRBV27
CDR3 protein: CASSSTGLAGVGSRNEQFF

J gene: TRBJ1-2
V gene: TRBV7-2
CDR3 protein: CASSTRDRGNYGYTF

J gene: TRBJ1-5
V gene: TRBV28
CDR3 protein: CASTPRVGQPQHF

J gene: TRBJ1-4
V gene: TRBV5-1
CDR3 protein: CASRRETNEKLFF

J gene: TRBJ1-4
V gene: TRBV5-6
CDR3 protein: CASSLGPGRALFF

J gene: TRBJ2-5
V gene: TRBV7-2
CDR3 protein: CASSRGGEETQYF

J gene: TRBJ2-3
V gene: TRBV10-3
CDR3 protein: CASSYGSDTDTQYF

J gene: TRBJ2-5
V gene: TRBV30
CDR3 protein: CAWTLRGTSGSGRQETQYF

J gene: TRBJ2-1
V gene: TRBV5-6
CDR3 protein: CASSLDGRVNNEQFF

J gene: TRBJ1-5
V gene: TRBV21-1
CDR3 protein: CASSTTGGRNQPQHF

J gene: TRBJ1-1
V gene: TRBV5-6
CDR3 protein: CASSSMDGEAGAFF

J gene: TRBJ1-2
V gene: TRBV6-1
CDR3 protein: CASWQGGTDNYGYTF

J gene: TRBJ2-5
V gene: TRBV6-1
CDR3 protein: CASSDSGTQETQYF

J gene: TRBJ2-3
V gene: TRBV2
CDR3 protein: CATKWTGSTDTQYF

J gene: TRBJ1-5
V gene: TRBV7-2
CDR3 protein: CASGLGALQPQHF

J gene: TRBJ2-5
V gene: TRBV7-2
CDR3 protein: CASSLRRGGSQETQYF

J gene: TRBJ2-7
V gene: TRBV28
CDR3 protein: CASSTGTGGYEQYF

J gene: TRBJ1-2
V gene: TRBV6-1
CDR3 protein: CASSESGAGNYGYTF

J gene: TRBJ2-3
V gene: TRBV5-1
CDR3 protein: CASSGTGHTDTQYF

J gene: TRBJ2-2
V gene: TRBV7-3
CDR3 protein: CASSLPNTGELFF

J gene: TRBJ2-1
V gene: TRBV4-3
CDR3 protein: CASSLVLQGNNEQFF

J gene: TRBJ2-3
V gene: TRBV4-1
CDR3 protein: CASSPVGGTDTQYF

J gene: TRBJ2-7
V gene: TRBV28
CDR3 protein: CASSWPPGGSITWQYF

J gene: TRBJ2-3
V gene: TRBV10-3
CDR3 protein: CAISEQGIGTDTQYF

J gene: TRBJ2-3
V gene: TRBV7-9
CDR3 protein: CASSLAGLAADTQYF

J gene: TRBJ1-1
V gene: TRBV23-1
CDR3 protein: CASSQGTENTEAFF

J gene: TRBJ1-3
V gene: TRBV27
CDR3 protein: CASSLTGRGFGNTIYF

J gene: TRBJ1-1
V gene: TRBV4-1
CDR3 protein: CASSPGLMMNTEAFF

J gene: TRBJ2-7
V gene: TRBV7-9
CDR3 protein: CASSRDQYEQYF

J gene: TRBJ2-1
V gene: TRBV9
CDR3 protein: CASSVSRGANEQFF

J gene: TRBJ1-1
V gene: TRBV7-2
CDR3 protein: CASRLVTGQLYEAFF

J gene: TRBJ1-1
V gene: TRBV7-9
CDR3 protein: CASSRDSMNTEAFF

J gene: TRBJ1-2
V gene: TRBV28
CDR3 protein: CASSLPLPNYGYTF

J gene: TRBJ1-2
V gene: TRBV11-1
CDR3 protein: CASSLATNYGYTF

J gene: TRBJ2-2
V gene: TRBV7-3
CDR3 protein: CASSSPGLASGELFF

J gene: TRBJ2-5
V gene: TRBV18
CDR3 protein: CASSPGTGGQETQYF

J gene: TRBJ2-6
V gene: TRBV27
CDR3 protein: CASSLWGSGANVLTF

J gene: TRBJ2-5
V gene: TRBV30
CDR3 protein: CASSSQGWETQYF

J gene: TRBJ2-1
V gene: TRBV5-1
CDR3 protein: CASSLEGTYYNEQFF

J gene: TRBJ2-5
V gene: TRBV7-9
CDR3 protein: CASSLGSGAGETQYF

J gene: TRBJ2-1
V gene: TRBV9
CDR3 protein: CASSVLISFNEQFF

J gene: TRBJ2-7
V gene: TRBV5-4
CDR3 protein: CASSKGGQGAYEQYF

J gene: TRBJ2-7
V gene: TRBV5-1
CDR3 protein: CASSLKWDSSYEQYF

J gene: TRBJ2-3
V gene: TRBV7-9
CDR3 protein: CASSLGVSGSQSDTQYF

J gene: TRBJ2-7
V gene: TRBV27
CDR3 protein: CASRPGTTNSYEQYF

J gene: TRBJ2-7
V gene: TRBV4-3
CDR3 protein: CASSQEPSRLGSYEQYF

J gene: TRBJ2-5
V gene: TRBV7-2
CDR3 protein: CASSLDPAGETQYF

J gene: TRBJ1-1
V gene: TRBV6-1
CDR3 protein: CASSIQGGGNTEAFF

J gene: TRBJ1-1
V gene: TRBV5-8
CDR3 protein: CASSQAAGRRGTEAFF

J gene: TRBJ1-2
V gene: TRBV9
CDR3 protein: CASSGRGRAYGYTF

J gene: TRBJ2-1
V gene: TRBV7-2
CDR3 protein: CASSRQGGEEQFF